One and the same sample provided the 5 T cell receptor beta chains below, sequenced in a study of CD8 T cells in Susac syndrome. A quantity of about 0.5 to 1 ug RNA underwent reverse transcription using random hexamers. TCRdb reanalysed the immunoSEQ multiplex PCR reads using MiXCR and keeps one entry per CDR3 protein. Of 150,000 to 200,000 distinct CDR3 sequences listed, around 95% were seen once; the top ten hold around 0.1%. Sequencing used CD4+ T cells from PBMCs. All receptors derive from a human donor with Susac syndrome.

This chain uses TRBV7-3 with TRBJ2-6; tentative D call: TRBD1 (6 bases). Looked up from germline, CDR1 is SGHTA and CDR2 is FQGTGA. Trimming shortened V by 0 bases and J by 2 bases, and 8 bases separated the two germline ends. This CDR3 region has 16 residues. This CDR3 reads CASSLTRTAGANVLTF. In nucleotides, the CDR3 is TGTGCCAGCAGCTTAACCCGGACAGCTGGGGCCAACGTCCTGACTTTC.

The chain recombines TRBV7-2 with TRBJ2-3; D may match TRBD1 or TRBD2 (7 bases each). CDR1 is SGHTA and CDR2 is FQGNSA in the germline V gene. Trimming removed 5 bases at V and 2 bases at J, with 14 bases between. The CDR3 has 15 amino acids. The CDR3 spells CASSQGGLNTDTQYF. The CDR3 DNA reads as TGTGCCAGCAGCCAGGGGGGACTAAACACAGATACGCAGTATTTT.

The chain employs TRBV27 and TRBJ1-1; D possibly corresponds to TRBD1 (6 bases). V was clipped by 4 bases and J by 1 base, with 10 bases between them. The length of the CDR3 is 14 residues. Germline assignment: CDR1 MNHEY and CDR2 SMNVEV (reference sequence). The CDR3, as DNA: TGTGCCAGCAGTTCAAACAGGGAGAACACTGAAGCTTTCTTT. The encoded protein is CASSSNRENTEAFF.

As for this clonotype: The junction differs from germline at one of its ends, possibly a read error. The V call is TRBV3-1, the J call TRBJ1-6, with a tentative D call TRBD1 (6 bases). This CDR3 is 14 amino acids long. Germline values: CDR1 LGHDT, CDR2 YNNKEL (reference sequence). For the CDR3, the DNA is TGTGCCAGCAGCCACTTACAGGGAAATTCACCCCCCCACTTT. Amino acid sequence: CASSHLQGNSPPHF. Complete variable domain (other parts from reference TRBV3-1 and TRBJ1-6): DTAVSQTPKYLVTQMGNDKSIKCEQNLGHDTMYWYKQDSKKFLKIMFSYNNKELIINETVPNRFSPKSPDKAHLNLHINSLELGDSAVYFCASSHLQGNSPPHFGNGTRLTVT.

This rearrangement joins TRBV20-1 to TRBJ1-3; D is undetermined. The CDR3 loop spans 13 amino acids. Deletions cut 8 bases from V and 1 base from J, with 12 bases between. Germline CDR1 is DFQATT and CDR2 is SNEGSKA (reference sequence). Here the CDR3 reads CSSPVGSGNTIYF. The DNA of the CDR3 is TGCAGTTCTCCGGTAGGGTCTGGAAACACCATATATTTT.